This TCR beta chain is from a study of T-cell reconstitution after alpha-beta-depleted transplantation in children. This clonotype was detected many times. What it recognizes is unknown. Preparation of the TCRbeta library used unique molecular identifiers. One entry per CDR3 protein, called by TCRdb with MiXCR from the PCR reads. The table shows over 25,000 distinct CDR3 sequences, with under 6.5% occurring only once. The CDR3 runs to 17 residues. The germline V and J ends were trimmed by 0 bases and 2 bases, with 13 bases remaining between them. Germline CDR1 is LGHNA and CDR2 is YNFKEQ. Study results and limitations: Once a year had passed after transplant, T-cell counts and diversity came mostly from newly produced T cells. Approximately two months post-transplant, alpha-beta T cells reportedly originated from several hundred expanded graft clones. The study traced high day-60 TCRbeta diversity in some patients to surviving recipient T cells and thymic progenitors.

The genes are TRBV4-2 and TRBJ2-2; D is tentatively TRBD1 or TRBD2 (5 bases each). The source of this sequence is a child less than two years old who had a stem cell transplant for acute myeloid leukemia, so the T cells may come from the graft donor. The material sequenced was peripheral blood, taken 60 days after TCRalphabeta/CD19-depleted stem cell transplant. In DNA form, the CDR3 reads TGTGCCAGCAGCCAAGACACGGGACCCCAAAACACCGGGGAGCTGTTTTTT. This codes for CASSQDTGPQNTGELFF.